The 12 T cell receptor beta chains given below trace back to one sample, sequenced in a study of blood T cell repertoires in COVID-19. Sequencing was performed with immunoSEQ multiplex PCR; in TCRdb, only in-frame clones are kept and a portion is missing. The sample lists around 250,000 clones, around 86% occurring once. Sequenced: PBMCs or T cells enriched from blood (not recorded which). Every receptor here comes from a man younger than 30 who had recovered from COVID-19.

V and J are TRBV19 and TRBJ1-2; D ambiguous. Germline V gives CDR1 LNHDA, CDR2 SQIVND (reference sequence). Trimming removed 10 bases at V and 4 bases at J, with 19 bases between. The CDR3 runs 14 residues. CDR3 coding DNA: TGTGCCACTTCAAGGGAGGTAGATAGCTATGGCTACACCTTC. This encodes CATSREVDSYGYTF.

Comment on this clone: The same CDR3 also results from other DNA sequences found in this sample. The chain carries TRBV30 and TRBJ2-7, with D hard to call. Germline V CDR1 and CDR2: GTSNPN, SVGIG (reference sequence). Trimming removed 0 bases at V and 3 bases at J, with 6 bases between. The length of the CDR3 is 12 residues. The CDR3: CAWSVSSYEQYF. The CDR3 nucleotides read TGTGCCTGGAGTGTTAGCAGCTACGAGCAGTACTTC.

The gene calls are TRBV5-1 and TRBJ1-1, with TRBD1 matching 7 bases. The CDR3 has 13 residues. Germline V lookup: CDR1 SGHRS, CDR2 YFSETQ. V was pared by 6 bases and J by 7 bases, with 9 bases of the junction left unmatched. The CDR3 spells CASTNYRDSEAFF. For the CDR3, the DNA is TGCGCCAGCACCAACTACCGGGACAGTGAAGCTTTCTTT.

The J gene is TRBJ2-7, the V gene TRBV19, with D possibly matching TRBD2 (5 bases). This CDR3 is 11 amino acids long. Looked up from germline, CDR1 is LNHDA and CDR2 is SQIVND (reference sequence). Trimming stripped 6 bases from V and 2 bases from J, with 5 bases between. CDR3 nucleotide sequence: TGTGCCAGTAGCGGGACCTACGAGCAGTACTTC. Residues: CASSGTYEQYF.

The CDR3 loop reads CASSQDGPGANQPQHF. CDR3 bases: TGCGCCAGCAGCCAAGATGGTCCAGGGGCCAATCAGCCCCAGCATTTT. The chain is built from TRBV4-1 and TRBJ1-5, with D perhaps matching TRBD1 (6 bases). The CDR3 totals 16 residues. V dropped 0 bases and J dropped 3 bases, with 12 bases sitting between them. Germline V CDR1 and CDR2: MGHRA, YSYEKL.

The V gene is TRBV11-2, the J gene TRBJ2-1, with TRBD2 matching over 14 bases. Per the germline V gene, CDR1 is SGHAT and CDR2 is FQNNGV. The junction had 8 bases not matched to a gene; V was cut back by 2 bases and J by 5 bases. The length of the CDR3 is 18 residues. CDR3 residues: CASSLRRLAGGRHNEQFF. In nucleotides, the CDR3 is TGTGCCAGCAGCTTACGGAGACTAGCGGGGGGGAGACACAATGAGCAGTTCTTC.

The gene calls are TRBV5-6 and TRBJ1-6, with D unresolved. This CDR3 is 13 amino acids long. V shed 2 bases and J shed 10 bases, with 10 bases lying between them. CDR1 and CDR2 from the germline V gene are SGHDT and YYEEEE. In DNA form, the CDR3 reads TGTGCCAGCAGCTTCGCCGCAGGCTCACCCCTCCACTTT. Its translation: CASSFAAGSPLHF.

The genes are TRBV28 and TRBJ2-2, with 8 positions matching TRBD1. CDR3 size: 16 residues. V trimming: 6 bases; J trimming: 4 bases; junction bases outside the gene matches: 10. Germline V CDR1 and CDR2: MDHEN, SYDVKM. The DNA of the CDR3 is TGTGCCAGCAGGACCAGGGGGCGGGCGGGCACCGGGGAGCTGTTTTTT. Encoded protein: CASRTRGRAGTGELFF. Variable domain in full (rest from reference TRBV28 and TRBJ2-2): DVKVTQSSRYLVKRTGEKVFLECVQDMDHENMFWYRQDPGLGLRLIYFSYDVKMKEKGDIPEGYSVSREKKERFSLILESASTNQTSMYLCASRTRGRAGTGELFFGEGSRLTVL.

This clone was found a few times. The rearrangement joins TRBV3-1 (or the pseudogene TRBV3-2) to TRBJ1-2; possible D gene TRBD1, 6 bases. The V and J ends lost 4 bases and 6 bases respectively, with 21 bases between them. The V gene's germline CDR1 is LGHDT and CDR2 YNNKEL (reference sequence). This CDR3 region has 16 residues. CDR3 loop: CASSPSRGGAQNGYTF. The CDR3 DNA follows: TGTGCCAGCAGCCCCAGTCGTGGGGGGGCGCAGAATGGCTACACCTTC.

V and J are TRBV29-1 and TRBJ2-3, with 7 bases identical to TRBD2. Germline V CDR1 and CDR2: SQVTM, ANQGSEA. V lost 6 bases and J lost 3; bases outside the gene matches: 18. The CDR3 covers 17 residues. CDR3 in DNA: TGCAGCGTGGCTTTTAGGCTAGCGGTTAGCTCGACAGATACGCAGTATTTT. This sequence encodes CSVAFRLAVSSTDTQYF.

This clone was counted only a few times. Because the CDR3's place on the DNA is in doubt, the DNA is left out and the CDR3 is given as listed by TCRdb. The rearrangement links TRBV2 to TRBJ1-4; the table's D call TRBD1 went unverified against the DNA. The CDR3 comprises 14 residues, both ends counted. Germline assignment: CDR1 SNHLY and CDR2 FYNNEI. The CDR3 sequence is CASILGQLNEKLFF.

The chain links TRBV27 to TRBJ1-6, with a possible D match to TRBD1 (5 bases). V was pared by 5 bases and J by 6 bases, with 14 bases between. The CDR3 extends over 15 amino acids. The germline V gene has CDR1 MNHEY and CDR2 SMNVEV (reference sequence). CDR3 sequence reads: CASSPGTSPNSPLHF. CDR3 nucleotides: TGTGCCAGCAGTCCCGGGACTAGCCCTAATTCACCCCTCCACTTT.